A few counts support the clone carrying this T cell receptor (beta chain). These data are taken from a study of patients and donors after allogeneic stem cell transplantation. MiXCR, applied by TCRdb to the RT-PCR reads, yields one record per CDR3 protein. The repertoire consists of roughly 200,000 distinct CDR3 sequences, with roughly 38% occurring once and the leading ten covering roughly 10%. The sequence derives from a human donor who was either an allogeneic HSCT recipient or a stem cell or donor lymphocyte infusion donor (not recorded which). It is not recorded whose cells these are; they may come from a transplant donor. Specimen: blood, either unsorted or a sorted T cell fraction (not recorded which).

CDR3 sequence (DNA): TGTGCCAGCAGTTCACTGGTCGGACAGGGAGCGACAGATACGCAGTATTTT. It is translated as CASSSLVGQGATDTQYF. The rearrangement uses TRBV12-3 or TRBV12-4 and TRBJ2-3, with TRBD1 matching over 8 bases. The ends lost 4 bases at V and 3 bases at J; junction bases unmatched: 12. The CDR3 contains 17 residues.